This TCR beta chain appears in the sequencing data of a study of T cell repertoires in cytomegalovirus infection. Study background: Both CMV infection and a matching HLA type were indicated by public TCR beta signatures. Study conclusions and caveats: HLA-C-restricted CMV-specific TCR beta clonotypes prevailed in the ex vivo response. CMV carriers with the relevant HLA were identified by cumulative public TCR beta family frequency.

This clonotype was found a few times. What it recognizes is unknown. TCRdb ran MiXCR on the reads and lists one entry per CDR3 protein. Of some 390,000 distinct CDR3 sequences detected, 15% to 20% appear once; the ten largest clones hold approximately 10%. This CDR3 has 18 residues. Looked up from germline, CDR1 is SGHAT and CDR2 is FQNNGV. Germline trimming cut 2 bases from V and 0 bases from J; bases unmatched to any gene: 9. The specimen sequenced was PBMCs. This receptor was identified in a human donor in good health (CMV status not recorded). Some clones in this sample may be carry-over from other donors' samples. The chain links TRBV11-2 to TRBJ2-1; 8 bases match TRBD2. CDR3: CASSLYLAGSGSYNEQFF. The DNA of the CDR3 is TGTGCCAGCAGCTTATATCTAGCGGGTAGCGGCTCCTACAATGAGCAGTTCTTC.